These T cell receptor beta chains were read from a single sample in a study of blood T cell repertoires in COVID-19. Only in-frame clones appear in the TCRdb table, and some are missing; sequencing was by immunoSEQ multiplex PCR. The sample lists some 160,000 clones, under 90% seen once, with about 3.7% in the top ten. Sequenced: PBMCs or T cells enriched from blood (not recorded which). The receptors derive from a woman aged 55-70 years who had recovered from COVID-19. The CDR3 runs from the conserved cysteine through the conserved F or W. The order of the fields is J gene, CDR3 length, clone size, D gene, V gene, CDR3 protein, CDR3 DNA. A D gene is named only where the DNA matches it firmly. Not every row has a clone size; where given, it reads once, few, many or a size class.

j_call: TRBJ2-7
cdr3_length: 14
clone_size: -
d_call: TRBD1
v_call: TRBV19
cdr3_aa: CASSVDRASYEQYF
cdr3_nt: TGTGCCAGCTCCGTGGACAGGGCGTCCTACGAGCAGTACTTC

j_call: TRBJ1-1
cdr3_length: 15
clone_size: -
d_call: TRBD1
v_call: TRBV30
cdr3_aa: CAWSVWTGGKTEAFF
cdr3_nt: TGTGCCTGGAGTGTATGGACAGGGGGAAAGACTGAAGCTTTCTTT

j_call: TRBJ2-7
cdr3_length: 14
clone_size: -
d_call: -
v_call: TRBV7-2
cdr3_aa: CASSFSLSSYEQYF
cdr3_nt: TGTGCCAGCAGCTTTAGCCTAAGCTCCTACGAGCAGTACTTC

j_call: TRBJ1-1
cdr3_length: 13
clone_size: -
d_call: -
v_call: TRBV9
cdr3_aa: CASSVSMNTEAFF
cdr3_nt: TGTGCCAGCAGCGTAAGCATGAACACTGAAGCTTTCTTT

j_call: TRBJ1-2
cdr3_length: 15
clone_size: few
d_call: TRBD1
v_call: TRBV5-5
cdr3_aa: CASSLLQGVLYGYTF
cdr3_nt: TGTGCCAGCAGCTTGCTCCAGGGGGTACTTTATGGCTACACCTTC

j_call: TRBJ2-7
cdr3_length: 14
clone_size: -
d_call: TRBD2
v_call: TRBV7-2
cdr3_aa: CASRPQRGTYEQYF
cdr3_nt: TGTGCCAGCAGACCCCAGCGGGGAACCTACGAGCAGTACTTC

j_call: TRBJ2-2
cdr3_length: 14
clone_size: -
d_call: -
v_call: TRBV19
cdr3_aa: CASRTQGGIGELFF
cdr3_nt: TGTGCCAGTAGGACCCAGGGGGGCATCGGGGAGCTGTTTTTT

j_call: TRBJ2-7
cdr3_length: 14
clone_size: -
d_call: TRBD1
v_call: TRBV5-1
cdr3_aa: CASSSSGGDYEQYF
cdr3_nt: TGCGCCAGCAGCTCCTCAGGGGGCGACTACGAGCAGTACTTC

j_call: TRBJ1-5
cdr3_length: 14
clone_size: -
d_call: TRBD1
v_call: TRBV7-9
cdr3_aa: CASSLQGIDQPQHF
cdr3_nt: TGTGCCAGCAGTTTACAGGGGATTGATCAGCCCCAGCATTTT

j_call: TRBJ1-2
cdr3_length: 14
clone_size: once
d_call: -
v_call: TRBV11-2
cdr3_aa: CASSPPQGGYGYTF
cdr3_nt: TGTGCCAGCAGCCCACCTCAGGGTGGCTATGGCTACACCTTC

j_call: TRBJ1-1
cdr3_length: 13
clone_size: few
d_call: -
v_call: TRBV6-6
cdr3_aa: CASSYSRDTEAFF
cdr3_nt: TGTGCCAGCAGTTACTCTCGGGACACTGAAGCTTTCTTT

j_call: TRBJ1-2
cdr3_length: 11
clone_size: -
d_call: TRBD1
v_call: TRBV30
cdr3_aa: CAWGRGYGYTF
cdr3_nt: TGTGCCTGGGGCAGGGGGTATGGCTACACCTTC

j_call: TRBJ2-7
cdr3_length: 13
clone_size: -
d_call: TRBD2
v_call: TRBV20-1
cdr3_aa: CSASSGVSDEQYF
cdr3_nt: TGCAGTGCTAGTAGCGGGGTCAGCGACGAGCAGTACTTC

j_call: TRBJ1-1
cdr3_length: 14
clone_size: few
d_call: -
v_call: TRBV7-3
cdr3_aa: CASTLGGAGTEAFF
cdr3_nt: TGTGCCAGCACCCTTGGGGGGGCTGGCACTGAAGCTTTCTTT

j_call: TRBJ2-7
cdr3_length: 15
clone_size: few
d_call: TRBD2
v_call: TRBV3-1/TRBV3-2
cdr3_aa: CASSQALGGAYEQYF
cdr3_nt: TGTGCCAGCAGCCAGGCCTTGGGGGGGGCCTACGAGCAGTACTTC

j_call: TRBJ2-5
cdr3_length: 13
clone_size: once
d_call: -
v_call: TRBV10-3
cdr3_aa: CAIKERGQETQYF
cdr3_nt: TGTGCCATTAAGGAGAGGGGGCAAGAGACCCAGTACTTC

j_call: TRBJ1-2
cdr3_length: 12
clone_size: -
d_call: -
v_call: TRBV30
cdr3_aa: CAWSAGSYDYTF
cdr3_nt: TGTGCCTGGAGCGCAGGGTCCTATGACTACACCTTC

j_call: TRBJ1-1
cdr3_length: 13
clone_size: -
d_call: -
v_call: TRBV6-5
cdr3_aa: CASSLQGPTEAFF
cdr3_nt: TGTGCCAGCAGTTTACAGGGACCCACTGAAGCTTTCTTT

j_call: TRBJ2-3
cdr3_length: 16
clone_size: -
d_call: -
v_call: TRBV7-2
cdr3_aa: CASSLEGRGRADTQYF
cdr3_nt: TGTGCCAGCAGCTTAGAGGGCAGGGGTCGTGCAGATACGCAGTATTTT

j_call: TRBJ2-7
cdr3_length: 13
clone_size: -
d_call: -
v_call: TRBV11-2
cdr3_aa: CASSFPVGAEQYF
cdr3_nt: TGTGCCAGCAGCTTTCCAGTGGGGGCCGAGCAGTACTTC

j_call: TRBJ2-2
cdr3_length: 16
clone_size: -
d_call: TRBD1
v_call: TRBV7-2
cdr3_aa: CASSLQGTAFTGELFF
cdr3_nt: TGTGCCAGCAGCCTACAAGGGACAGCTTTCACCGGGGAGCTGTTTTTT

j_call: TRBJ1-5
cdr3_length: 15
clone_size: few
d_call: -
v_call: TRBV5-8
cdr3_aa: CASSTGGHPYQPQHF
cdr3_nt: TGTGCCAGCAGCACTGGGGGACACCCCTATCAGCCCCAGCATTTT

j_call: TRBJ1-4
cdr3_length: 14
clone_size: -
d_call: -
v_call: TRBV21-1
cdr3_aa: CASSQGTEEEKLFF
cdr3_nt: TGTGCCAGCAGCCAGGGAACGGAAGAGGAAAAACTGTTTTTT

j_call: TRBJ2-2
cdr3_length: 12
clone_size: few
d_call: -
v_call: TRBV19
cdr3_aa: CASRTRPGELFF
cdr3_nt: TGTGCCAGTAGGACGAGGCCCGGGGAGCTGTTTTTT

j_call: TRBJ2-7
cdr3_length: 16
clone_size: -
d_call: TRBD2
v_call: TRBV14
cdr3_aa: CASSQGLTSGRYEQYF
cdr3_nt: TGTGCCAGCAGCCAAGGCCTCACTAGCGGGAGATACGAGCAGTACTTC

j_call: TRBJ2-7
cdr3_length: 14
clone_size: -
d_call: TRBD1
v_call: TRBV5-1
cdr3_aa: CASTAGTGTYEQYF
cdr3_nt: TGCGCCAGCACCGCGGGGACAGGGACCTACGAGCAGTACTTC

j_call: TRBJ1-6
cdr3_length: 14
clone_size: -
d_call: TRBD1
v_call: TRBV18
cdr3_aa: CASSPGTANSPLHF
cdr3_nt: TGTGCCAGCTCACCCGGGACAGCTAATTCACCCCTCCACTTT

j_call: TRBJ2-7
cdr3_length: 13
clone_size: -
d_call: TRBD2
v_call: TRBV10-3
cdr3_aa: CAIRLAGGREQYF
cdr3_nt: TGTGCCATCAGATTAGCGGGGGGGCGCGAGCAGTACTTC

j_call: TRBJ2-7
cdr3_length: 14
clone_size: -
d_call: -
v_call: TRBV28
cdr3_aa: CASSLEGYPYEQYF
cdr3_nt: TGTGCCAGCAGTTTGGAGGGATACCCCTACGAGCAGTACTTC

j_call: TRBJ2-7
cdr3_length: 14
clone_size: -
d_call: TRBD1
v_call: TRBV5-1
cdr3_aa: CASSYRDRAGEQYF
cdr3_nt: TGCGCCAGCAGCTACCGGGACAGGGCTGGCGAGCAGTACTTC

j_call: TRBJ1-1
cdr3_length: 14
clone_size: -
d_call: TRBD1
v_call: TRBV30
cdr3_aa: CAWSTGGRWTEAFF
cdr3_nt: TGTGCCTGGAGCACAGGGGGCCGATGGACTGAAGCTTTCTTT

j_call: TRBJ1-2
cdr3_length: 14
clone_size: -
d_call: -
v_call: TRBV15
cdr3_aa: CATSRDPANYGYTF
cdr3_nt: TGTGCCACCAGCAGAGACCCCGCGAACTATGGCTACACCTTC

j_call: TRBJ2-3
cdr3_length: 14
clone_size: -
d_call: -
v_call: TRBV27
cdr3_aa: CASSLFPGTDTQYF
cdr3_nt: TGTGCCAGCAGTTTATTCCCAGGAACAGATACGCAGTATTTT

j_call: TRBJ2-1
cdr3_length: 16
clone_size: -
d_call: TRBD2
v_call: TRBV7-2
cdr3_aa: CASSLTLAGGHNEQFF
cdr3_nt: TGTGCCAGCAGCCTAACCCTAGCGGGGGGCCACAATGAGCAGTTCTTC

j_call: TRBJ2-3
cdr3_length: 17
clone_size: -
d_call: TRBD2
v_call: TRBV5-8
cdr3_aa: CASSLRGGQLSTDTQYF
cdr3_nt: TGTGCCAGCAGCTTGCGGGGGGGCCAACTTAGCACAGATACGCAGTATTTT

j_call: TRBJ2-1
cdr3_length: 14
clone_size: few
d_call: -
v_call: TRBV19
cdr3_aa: CASSIRGNYNEQFF
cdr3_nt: TGTGCCAGTAGTATAAGGGGGAATTACAATGAGCAGTTCTTC

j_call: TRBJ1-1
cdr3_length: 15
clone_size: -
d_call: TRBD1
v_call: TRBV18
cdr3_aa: CASSLADRAKTEAFF
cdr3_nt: TGTGCCAGCTCACTGGCGGACAGGGCGAAGACTGAAGCTTTTTTT

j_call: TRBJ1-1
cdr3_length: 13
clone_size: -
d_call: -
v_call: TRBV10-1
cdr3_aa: CASSEASSAEAFF
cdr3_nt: TGCGCCAGCAGTGAAGCGAGTTCAGCTGAAGCTTTCTTT

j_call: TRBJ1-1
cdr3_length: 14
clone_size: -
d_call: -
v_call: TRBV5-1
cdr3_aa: CASIFDRSNTEAFF
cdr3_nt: TGCGCCAGTATATTTGACAGGTCCAACACTGAAGCTTTCTTT

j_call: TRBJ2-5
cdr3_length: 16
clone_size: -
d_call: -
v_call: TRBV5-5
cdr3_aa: CASSLSGTPSRETQYF
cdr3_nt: TGTGCCAGCAGCCTATCCGGGACACCCAGCAGAGAGACCCAGTACTTC

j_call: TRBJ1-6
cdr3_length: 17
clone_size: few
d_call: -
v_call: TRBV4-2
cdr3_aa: CASSQVEGSSYNSPLHF
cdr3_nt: TGTGCCAGCAGCCAAGTTGAGGGTAGCTCCTATAATTCACCCCTCCACTTT

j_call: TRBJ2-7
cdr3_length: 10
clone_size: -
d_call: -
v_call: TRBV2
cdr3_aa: CASSHYEQYF
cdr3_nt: TGTGCCAGCAGTCATTACGAGCAGTACTTC

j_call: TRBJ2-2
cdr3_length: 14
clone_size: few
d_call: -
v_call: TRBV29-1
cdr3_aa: CSVEDRGSTGELFF
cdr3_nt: TGCAGCGTTGAAGATCGGGGGAGCACCGGGGAGCTGTTTTTT

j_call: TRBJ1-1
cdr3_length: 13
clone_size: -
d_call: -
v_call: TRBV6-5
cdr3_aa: CASSYSTRAEAFF
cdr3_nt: TGTGCCAGCAGTTACTCGACTCGGGCTGAAGCTTTCTTT

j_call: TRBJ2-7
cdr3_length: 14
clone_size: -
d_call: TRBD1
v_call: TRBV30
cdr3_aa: CAWSAGQGIYEQYF
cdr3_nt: TGTGCCTGGAGTGCTGGACAGGGCATTTACGAGCAGTACTTC

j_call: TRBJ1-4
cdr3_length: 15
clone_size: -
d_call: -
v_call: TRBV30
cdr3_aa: CAWSGIRGSNEKLFF
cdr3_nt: TGTGCCTGGAGTGGCATTCGGGGGAGTAATGAAAAACTGTTTTTT

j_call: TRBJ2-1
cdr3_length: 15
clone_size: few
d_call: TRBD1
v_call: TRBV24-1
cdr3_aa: CATSDPLTGFNEQFF
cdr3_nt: TGTGCCACCAGTGATCCCTTGACAGGGTTCAATGAGCAGTTCTTC

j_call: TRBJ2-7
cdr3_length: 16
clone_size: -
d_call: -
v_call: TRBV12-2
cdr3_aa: CASRPARRTHIPEQYF
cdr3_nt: TGTGCAAGTCGCCCCGCCAGGAGGACTCATATCCCCGAGCAGTACTTC

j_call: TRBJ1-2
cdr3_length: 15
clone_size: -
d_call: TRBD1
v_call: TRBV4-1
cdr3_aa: CASSQGQGIFYGYTF
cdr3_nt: TGCGCCAGCAGCCAAGGACAGGGAATCTTCTATGGCTACACCTTC